These T cell receptor beta chains were read from a single sample in a study of CD8+ T cells in alopecia areata. Sequencing was performed with immunoSEQ multiplex PCR; in TCRdb, only in-frame clones are kept and a portion is missing. This table has more than 95,000 clones, 80% to 90% appearing once. Material: CD8+ T cells sorted from blood, obtained between weeks 30 and 35, from a patient treated with tofacitinib. These receptors were obtained from a human donor with alopecia areata. Both conserved end residues are part of each CDR3. The D gene is left open where the match is weak.

>-|14|TRBJ2-1|TRBV27
TGTGCCAGCAGCCCAGGTGGACCCCGGGAGGAGCAGTTCTTC
CASSPGGPREEQFF
>-|14|TRBJ2-5|TRBV6-5
TGTGCCAGCAGTTATGGAGGGGGCCTGGAGACCCAGTACTTC
CASSYGGGLETQYF
>-|15|TRBJ2-1|TRBV9
TGTGCCAGCAGCGTAGACGGGGTAGTACACAATGAGCAGTTCTTC
CASSVDGVVHNEQFF
>-|20|TRBJ1-6|TRBV23-1
TGCGCCAGCAGTCCTATACAAGGGGAGGTCTCAAGCTCCTATAATTCACCCCTCCACTTT
CASSPIQGEVSSSYNSPLHF
>-|16|TRBJ2-3|TRBV11-2
TGTGCCAGCAGCTTAGACGGGGAAGTGGTCACAGATACGCAGTATTTT
CASSLDGEVVTDTQYF
>-|15|TRBJ2-6|TRBV6-1
TGTGCCAGCAGTGACGGTGACTCCGGGGCCAACGTCCTGACTTTC
CASSDGDSGANVLTF
>-|14|TRBJ1-2|TRBV27
TGTGCCAGCAGCCAGGGAGGTCCCACCTATGGCTACACCTTC
CASSQGGPTYGYTF
>-|13|TRBJ2-7|TRBV7-9
TGCGCCAGCAGCTCCGGAGGCCCCTACGAGCAGTACTTC
CASSSGGPYEQYF
>-|14|TRBJ1-1|TRBV27
TGTGCCAGCAGAAGTATTGGGGGAAACACTGAAGCTTTCTTT
CASRSIGGNTEAFF
>-|12|TRBJ2-1|TRBV2
TGTGGCAGTATGAGCGCCTACAATGAGCAGTTCTTC
CGSMSAYNEQFF